A selection of T cell receptor beta chains follows, all from one sample in a study of radiotherapy plus CTLA-4 blockade in lung cancer. Here immunoSEQ multiplex PCR was the method, and the copy in TCRdb shows in-frame clones only, minus some. The table includes over 95,000 clones, roughly 74% detected once. The material sequenced was peripheral blood, taken from a patient treated with radiotherapy plus ipilimumab. Receptors originate from a human donor with non-small cell lung cancer who had a partial response to radiotherapy plus ipilimumab. Some clones in this sample may be carry-over from other donors' samples. Each CDR3 is given with its conserved first and last residue. A D gene is named only where the DNA matches it firmly. The size of a clone is reported for some rows only, either as once, few or many, or as a class for expanded clones.

TRBJ1-1,-,TRBV7-2,-,CASRRQANTEAFF,TGTGCCAGCAGGCGACAGGCGAACACTGAAGCTTTCTTT
TRBJ2-1,-,TRBV19,-,CASSTGTRNNEQFF,TGTGCCAGTAGTACAGGGACAAGAAACAATGAGCAGTTCTTC
TRBJ2-7,-,TRBV11-1,once,CASSLARAGEQYF,TGTGCCAGCAGCTTAGCCAGGGCTGGGGAGCAGTACTTC
TRBJ1-2,TRBD1,TRBV28,-,CASRTEQGAHSGYTF,TGTGCCAGCAGAACCGAACAGGGGGCGCATTCTGGCTACACCTTC
TRBJ2-5,-,TRBV6-1,-,CASSGSHSGETQYF,TGTGCCAGCTCGGGGTCCCATTCGGGGGAGACCCAGTACTTC
TRBJ1-1,-,TRBV4-3,-,CASSQGVGANTEAFF,TGCGCCAGCAGCCAAGGGGTAGGGGCGAACACTGAAGCTTTCTTT
TRBJ1-3,-,TRBV18,-,CASSPGPGGGNTIYF,TGTGCCAGCTCACCGGGGCCCGGCGGAGGAAACACCATATATTTT
TRBJ1-1,-,TRBV4-1,few,CASSPTPGSGNTEAFF,TGCGCCAGCAGCCCTACACCAGGGTCGGGTAACACTGAAGCTTTCTTT
TRBJ2-5,-,TRBV6-1,-,CASRQGAQETQYF,TGTGCCAGCAGACAGGGAGCCCAAGAGACCCAGTACTTC
TRBJ2-4,TRBD1,TRBV29-1,once,CSVSTGGNDIQYF,TGCAGCGTCTCTACAGGGGGCAATGACATTCAGTACTTC
TRBJ2-7,-,TRBV13,-,CASSPQNQGLEQYF,TGTGCCAGCAGCCCTCAAAATCAGGGACTCGAGCAGTACTTC
TRBJ1-6,TRBD1,TRBV19,few,CASSKGTVNSPLHF,TGTGCCAGTAGTAAGGGGACAGTAAATTCACCCCTCCACTTT
TRBJ2-3,-,TRBV2,once,CASNQQGGGTDTQYF,TGTGCCAGTAACCAACAGGGGGGGGGCACAGATACGCAGTATTTT
TRBJ2-5,TRBD2,TRBV10-3,few,CAISEGLVRETQYF,TGTGCCATCAGTGAGGGACTAGTGCGAGAGACCCAGTACTTC
TRBJ1-2,-,TRBV6-5,once,CASSYSGQMLSYGYTF,TGTGCCAGCAGTTACTCCGGACAGATGCTCAGTTATGGCTACACCTTC
TRBJ2-6,-,TRBV6-6,-,CASSTHSLANVLTF,TGTGCCAGCAGTACCCACAGCTTGGCCAACGTCCTGACTTTC
TRBJ2-7,TRBD2,TRBV10-1,few,CASSESGGGPREQYF,TGCGCCAGCAGTGAGTCTGGCGGGGGTCCCCGGGAGCAGTACTTC
TRBJ2-5,TRBD1,TRBV7-6,-,CASSLWQGARETQYF,TGTGCCAGCAGCTTATGGCAGGGGGCGAGGGAGACCCAGTACTTC
TRBJ2-3,TRBD2,TRBV4-2,-,CASSQSPQRGYTDTQYF,TGTGCCAGCAGCCAATCCCCCCAGCGGGGATACACAGATACGCAGTATTTT
TRBJ1-2,TRBD1,TRBV18,-,CASSPDRGSGGYTF,TGTGCCAGCTCACCCGACAGGGGCTCTGGGGGCTACACCTTC
TRBJ2-7,TRBD1,TRBV5-6,-,CASSRDRAYEQYF,TGTGCCAGCTCCCGGGACAGGGCTTACGAGCAGTACTTC
TRBJ2-1,TRBD2,TRBV11-1,-,CASSLGSSGSNEQFF,TGTGCCAGCAGCTTAGGATCTAGCGGGAGTAATGAGCAGTTCTTC
TRBJ1-1,-,TRBV7-8,-,CASGPEGPWAFF,TGTGCCAGTGGACCCGAGGGTCCTTGGGCTTTCTTT
TRBJ2-3,-,TRBV11-3,-,CASSLAGSTDTQYF,TGTGCCAGCAGCTTAGCCGGGTCCACAGATACGCAGTATTTT
TRBJ1-1,TRBD1,TRBV28,-,CASLGGPMYRSEAFF,TGTGCCAGCTTAGGGGGCCCGATGTATAGGTCTGAAGCTTTCTTT
TRBJ1-6,TRBD1,TRBV11-2,-,CASSNPRTGFLRSPLHF,TGTGCCAGCAGCAACCCTAGGACAGGGTTTTTGCGATCACCCCTCCACTTT
TRBJ2-7,-,TRBV27,-,CASSLDRTYEQYF,TGTGCCAGCAGTTTGGACAGAACCTACGAGCAGTACTTC
TRBJ2-5,-,TRBV7-2,-,CASSLGQGGEYF,TGTGCCAGCAGCTTAGGGCAGGGGGGCGAGTACTTC
TRBJ1-4,-,TRBV19,once,CASSFDRSTEKLFF,TGTGCCAGTAGTTTTGACAGGTCTACTGAAAAACTGTTTTTT
TRBJ2-1,TRBD2,TRBV5-1,-,CASSLGAGYNEQFF,TGCGCCAGCAGCTTGGGAGCGGGATACAATGAGCAGTTCTTC
TRBJ2-7,TRBD2,TRBV2,-,CATRLGLLTPPSGGAYEQYF,TGTGCCACCAGGTTGGGTTTGCTCACCCCCCCTAGCGGGGGGGCCTACGAGCAGTACTTC
TRBJ1-1,TRBD1,TRBV19,-,CASRAGGANTEAFF,TGTGCCAGTAGGGCAGGGGGCGCGAACACTGAAGCTTTCTTT
TRBJ1-1,TRBD1,TRBV4-1,-,CASSQLTGGHTEAFF,TGCGCCAGCAGCCAACTGACAGGGGGTCACACTGAAGCTTTCTTT
TRBJ1-1,-,TRBV6-5,-,CASRRTATSEAFF,TGTGCCTCCAGACGGACAGCTACATCTGAAGCTTTCTTT
TRBJ1-5,TRBD1,TRBV19,once,CATTTGYGNQPQHF,TGTGCCACCACGACAGGGTACGGCAATCAGCCCCAGCATTTT
TRBJ2-1,-,TRBV5-1,-,CASRLGSGSYNEQFF,TGCGCCAGCCGCCTTGGGAGTGGGTCCTACAATGAGCAGTTCTTC
TRBJ2-7,-,TRBV28,-,CASSPTQGTGYEQYF,TGTGCCAGCAGCCCCACACAGGGTACCGGATACGAGCAGTACTTC